This TCR beta chain emerged from a study of regulatory T cells in long-lasting Graves disease. Arm-PCR of CDR3 regions and iRepertoire HTBI primers were used to build TCR beta libraries. TCRdb reprocessed the multiplex PCR reads with MiXCR, giving one entry per CDR3 protein. The repertoire holds some 370,000 distinct CDR3 sequences, with roughly 20% as singletons. Study-level results: With persistent disease, TRBV28, TRBJ1-2 and TRBJ2-5 were the favored segments.

At least ten counts were recorded for this clonotype. Its antigen is as yet unknown. Germline-derived CDR1 and CDR2 are SGHRS and YFSETQ. The CDR3 totals 15 residues. The junction had 11 bases not matched to a gene; V was cut back by 5 bases and J by 5 bases. Documented time point: persistent/refractory GD, antithyroid drugs over 5 years with positive TRAb. The TCR library was prepared using RNA isolated from PBMCs. The TCR comes from a female donor with Graves disease. The chain links TRBV5-1 to TRBJ1-2, with 8 bases identical to TRBD1. The sample in question was peripheral blood mononuclear cells (PBMCs), obtained when the disease was refractory, from a patient treated with antithyroid drugs. The CDR3 sequence is CASSPSGTGNYGYTF. For the CDR3, the DNA is TGCGCCAGCAGTCCCTCCGGGACAGGAAATTATGGCTACACCTTC. Together with reference TRBV5-1 and TRBJ1-2, the CDR3 gives the full variable domain: KAGVTQTPRYLIKTRGQQVTLSCSPISGHRSVSWYQQTPGQGLQFLFEYFSETQRNKGNFPGRFSGRQFSNSRSEMNVSTLELGDSALYLCASSPSGTGNYGYTFGSGTRLTVV.